This T cell receptor (beta chain) was sequenced for a study of T cell repertoires in cytomegalovirus infection. For the study at large: The study used recently identified HLA-C-restricted and well-studied HLA-B-restricted CMV epitopes.

Worth noting for this clonotype: No antigen is known for it.

Study outcomes and limitations: CMV-specific HLA-C-restricted TCR beta clonotypes dominated the ex vivo response.

The CDR3 consists of 13 residues. The ends were cut back, 2 bases at V and 1 base at J, with 5 bases in the middle. TCRdb reprocessed the reads with MiXCR, giving one entry per CDR3 protein. The data hold 100,000 or so distinct CDR3 sequences, with roughly 39% observed a single time. The rearrangement links TRBV12-3 or TRBV12-4 to TRBJ1-2; D is undetermined. Specimen: CD8+ T cells from cultured PBMCs, collected from culture after CMV antigen stimulation. This receptor was taken from a human donor in good health (CMV status not recorded). Some clones in this sample may be carry-over from other donors' samples. The CDR3 DNA sequence: TGTGCCAGCAGTTTACGCGTTAACTATGGCTACACCTTC. Translation: CASSLRVNYGYTF.